This TCR beta chain was observed in a study of blood T cell repertoires in COVID-19. Whole-study context: Specimens from acute and convalescent COVID-19 originated in the United States, Italy and Spain. PBMCs, B-cell-depleted T cells, or T cells were the source of the cDNA or gDNA that made up the material.

This CDR3 has 13 residues. Germline V gene sequence: CDR1 SGHRS, CDR2 YFSETQ. V lost 1 base and J 6 bases, leaving 10 bases between the germline ends. Authors' processing steps: Reference gene primer amplification in the assay estimated nucleated cell counts. Here immunoSEQ multiplex PCR was the method, and the copy in TCRdb shows in-frame clones only, minus some. V, J and clone size are those of that table, while D and trimming were read from the DNA. The data contain about 91,000 clones, approximately 90% of them singletons. This sequence originates from a man between 70 and 80 years old with acute or convalescent COVID-19. Sequenced input: peripheral blood. J is TRBJ1-2 and V is TRBV5-1; D might be TRBD1 (5 bases). The CDR3 DNA follows: TGCGCCAGCAGCTTGAACGGGGGAGATGGCTACACCTTC. Its protein product is CASSLNGGDGYTF.